The 26 T cell receptor beta chains reported below all come from one sample, sequenced in a study of T cell repertoires in cytomegalovirus infection. TCRdb analysed the reads with MiXCR anew, one entry per CDR3 protein. The sample has hundreds of thousands of distinct CDR3 sequences; approximately 6.7% are singletons. Sequencing used PBMCs. The receptors originated from a human donor in good health (CMV status not recorded). Some clones in this sample may be carry-over from other donors' samples.

This clonotype was picked up many times. The chain is built from TRBV11-3 and TRBJ2-5; no firm D call. Germline V CDR1 and CDR2: SGHNT, YENEEA. The V end lost 5 bases, the J end lost 2 bases, and 9 bases lay between the germline ends. This CDR3 has 13 amino acids. The CDR3 here is CASSVLGQETQYF. The CDR3 DNA reads as TGTGCCAGCAGCGTCCTAGGACAAGAGACCCAGTACTTC.

This clonotype was detected many times. The chain recombines TRBV11-2 with TRBJ1-1, with D possibly matching TRBD1 (6 bases). The V end was cut by 2 bases, the J end by 2 bases, with 9 bases between. Germline CDR1 reads SGHAT; CDR2 reads FQNNGV. CDR3 length: 14 residues. CDR3 bases: TGTGCCAGCAGCTTATGGACAGAAAACACTGAAGCTTTCTTT. Amino acid sequence: CASSLWTENTEAFF.

J is TRBJ2-5 and V is TRBV6-2 or TRBV6-3; the D is unclear. The CDR3 is made up of 14 amino acids. V was trimmed by 2 bases and J by 0 bases, leaving 7 bases between them. CDR1 MNHEY and CDR2 SVGEGT come from the germline V gene. CDR3 protein: CASSYVGNQETQYF. CDR3 nucleotide sequence: TGTGCCAGCAGTTACGTGGGGAACCAAGAGACCCAGTACTTC.

This clonotype was counted ten times or more. V gene TRBV28 combines with J gene TRBJ1-3; no reliable D call. Germline loops: CDR1 MDHEN, CDR2 SYDVKM. Trimming shortened V by 4 bases and J by 6 bases, and 16 bases separated the two germline ends. The CDR3 spans 15 residues. CDR3 sequence: CASSSMDRAVNTIYF. The CDR3 nucleotides read TGTGCCAGCAGTTCCATGGATAGGGCAGTAAACACCATATATTTT.

This clonotype was found a few times. This chain links TRBV20-1 with TRBJ2-1; D perhaps matches TRBD1 (5 bases). Between the trimmed V and J ends, which lost 0 bases and 0 bases, there was a span of 9 bases. The CDR3 totals 15 residues. In germline, CDR1 is DFQATT, CDR2 SNEGSKA (reference sequence). CDR3 protein: CSARDRQRSYNEQFF. The DNA for the CDR3 is TGCAGTGCTAGAGATCGACAGCGCTCCTACAATGAGCAGTTCTTC.

This clonotype showed up many times. The chain couples TRBV20-1 to TRBJ2-1; 7 bases fit TRBD1. The V gene's germline CDR1 is DFQATT and CDR2 SNEGSKA (reference sequence). With V trimmed by 1 base and J by 5 bases, 17 bases remained unmatched. The CDR3 is made up of 18 amino acids. Here the CDR3 reads CSARVIGHPGRGNNEQFF. CDR3 nucleotides: TGCAGTGCTAGAGTCATTGGCCACCCGGGCAGGGGGAACAATGAGCAGTTCTTC.

This clonotype has a count of ten or more. This chain uses TRBV19 with TRBJ2-1; D gene ambiguous. The V and J ends lost 1 base and 1 base respectively, with 5 bases between them. This CDR3 has 14 amino acids. The germline V gene has CDR1 LNHDA and CDR2 SQIVND (reference sequence). CDR3 residues: CASSIVHSYNEQFF. In DNA form, the CDR3 reads TGTGCCAGTAGTATAGTCCATTCCTACAATGAGCAGTTCTTC.

This clonotype was seen at least ten times. V and J are TRBV20-1 and TRBJ2-5, with D maybe TRBD2 (6 bases). Between the trimmed V and J ends, which lost 1 base and 1 base, there was a span of 7 bases. The CDR3 extends over 13 amino acids. Looked up from germline, CDR1 is DFQATT and CDR2 is SNEGSKA (reference sequence). This CDR3 reads CSARASVQETQYF. The CDR3, as DNA: TGCAGTGCTAGAGCTAGCGTCCAAGAGACCCAGTACTTC.

This clonotype has a count of ten or more. This chain uses TRBV7-2 with TRBJ2-1; D may correspond to TRBD1 or TRBD2 (5 bases each). V gave up 5 bases and J gave up 7 bases, with 12 bases separating them. CDR1 and CDR2 (germline): SGHTA, FQGNSA. The CDR3 has 13 residues. CDR3 coding DNA: TGTGCCAGCAGCCGGGACCGCTTAAATGAGCAGTTCTTC. This gives the protein CASSRDRLNEQFF.

The table lists this clonotype with a count of one. The rearrangement uses TRBV3-1 and TRBJ2-1; 9 bases align to TRBD1. Germline V lookup: CDR1 LGHDT, CDR2 YNNKEL (reference sequence). There are 15 residues in the CDR3. V dropped 1 base and J dropped 7; count of bases not matched to a gene: 5. CDR3 sequence reads: CASSQAGTGQNEQFF. Here the CDR3 DNA reads TGTGCCAGCAGCCAAGCCGGGACAGGGCAAAATGAGCAGTTCTTC.

This clonotype was detected many times. This sequence joins TRBV19 and TRBJ2-2, with D tentatively TRBD2 (5 bases). The germline V gene has CDR1 LNHDA and CDR2 SQIVND (reference sequence). V dropped 8 bases and J dropped 5 bases, with 12 bases sitting between them. CDR3 length equals 13 residues. In DNA, the CDR3 is TGTGCCAGTTACAGTTCGGGGACCGGGGAGCTGTTTTTT. Translating it yields CASYSSGTGELFF.

In this sample, this clonotype turned up many times. This chain links TRBV6-2 or TRBV6-3 with TRBJ2-2; 7 nucleotides agree with TRBD1. Losses at the gene ends were 6 bases for V and 4 bases for J; bases not matched to a gene: 8. The CDR3 is 15 amino acids. Germline CDR1 and CDR2: MNHEY and SVGEGT. DNA for the CDR3: TGTGCCAGCAGCTTCGACAGGGAGCGCACCGGGGAGCTGTTTTTT. This encodes CASSFDRERTGELFF.

This clonotype was detected many times. J is TRBJ2-2 and V is TRBV4-3; 15 nucleotides align to TRBD2. The germline V gene encodes CDR1 LGHNA and CDR2 YSLEER. The CDR3 length is 19 residues. V lost 4 bases to trimming and J lost 0 bases; unmatched junction nucleotides: 6. This CDR3 reads CASSRRTSGGVTNTGELFF. The CDR3 nucleotides read TGCGCCAGCAGCCGGAGGACTAGCGGGGGGGTGACGAACACCGGGGAGCTGTTTTTT.

This clonotype appeared many times. V and J are TRBV29-1 and TRBJ2-3, with 9 bases lining up with TRBD1. The CDR3 extends over 14 amino acids. Germline V gene sequence: CDR1 SQVTM, CDR2 ANQGSEA. Trimming took 4 bases from V and 3 from J; bases not matched to a gene: 5. For the CDR3, the DNA is TGCAGCGTTGTCGGCGACAGGGGGACAGATACGCAGTATTTT. It specifies CSVVGDRGTDTQYF.

This clonotype was observed at least ten times. The chain recombines TRBV6-2 or TRBV6-3 with TRBJ2-7; 9 bases are shared with TRBD1. Germline-derived CDR1 and CDR2 are MNHEY and SVGEGT. V shed 6 bases, J shed 3 bases, and the junction held 9 bases outside the gene matches. This CDR3 spans 15 amino acids. CDR3 in DNA: TGTGCCAGCAGCCACCGGACAGGGGCCTACTACGAGCAGTACTTC. This codes for CASSHRTGAYYEQYF.

At least ten counts were recorded for this clonotype. The J gene is TRBJ1-1, the V gene TRBV18; D is uncertain. V lost 4 bases to trimming and J lost 4 bases, with 10 bases between them. The CDR3 has 13 residues. Germline CDR1 reads KGHSH; CDR2 reads LQKENI. For the CDR3, the DNA is TGTGCCAGCTCACAGCAGGAGGGCACTGAAGCTTTCTTT. This codes for CASSQQEGTEAFF.

This clonotype was recorded many times. J is TRBJ2-1 and V is TRBV3-1; weak D call: TRBD1 (5 bases). The CDR3 covers 16 residues. The V gene lost 1 base and the J gene lost 3 bases, with 13 bases spanning the gap. Germline V gene lookup returns CDR1 LGHDT and CDR2 YNNKEL (reference sequence). The CDR3 coding sequence is TGTGCCAGCAGCCAAGTCGCAGGGAAGATCTACAATGAGCAGTTCTTC. Translating gives CASSQVAGKIYNEQFF.

This clonotype has just a few counts. The rearrangement links TRBV9 to TRBJ1-6; weak D call: TRBD1 (6 bases). Germline V lookup: CDR1 SGDLS, CDR2 YYNGEE. Trimming took off 3 bases at V and 7 bases at J, with 14 bases between the two ends. The CDR3 totals 15 residues. CDR3 loop: CASSGSGAMNSPLHF. In DNA, the CDR3 is TGTGCCAGCAGCGGGTCGGGGGCAATGAATTCACCCCTCCACTTT.

This clonotype was detected many times. This sequence joins TRBV28 and TRBJ1-4, with D perhaps TRBD1 (5 bases). V was cut by 9 bases and J by 6 bases, with 17 bases left in between. The CDR3 sequence is 14 residues long. Per the germline V gene, CDR1 is MDHEN and CDR2 is SYDVKM. The CDR3 is CASQSGTLDEKLFF. Written as DNA, the CDR3 is TGTGCCAGTCAATCCGGGACGTTAGATGAAAAACTGTTTTTT.

This clonotype was counted many times. The genes are TRBV20-1 and TRBJ2-1; no definite D call. This CDR3 has 13 amino acids. With 3 bases removed from V and 4 bases from J, the gap between germline ends came to 10 bases. The germline CDR1 and CDR2 sequences are DFQATT and SNEGSKA (reference sequence). The CDR3 DNA reads TGCAGTGCTAGGACTGGGTTTTACAATGAGCAGTTCTTC. Translation gives CSARTGFYNEQFF.

This clonotype was seen many times. This chain uses TRBV7-2 with TRBJ1-4; a possible D gene is TRBD1 (5 bases). Per germline, CDR1 SGHTA and CDR2 FQGNSA. This CDR3 is 14 amino acids long. Trimming removed 4 bases from V and 4 bases from J, with 10 bases in between. The CDR3 protein is CASSSAGINEKLFF. The CDR3 DNA follows: TGTGCCAGCAGCTCCGCAGGGATTAATGAAAAACTGTTTTTT.

Ten or more counts support this clonotype. This CDR3 is CASSQRQGNGEQFF. CDR3 nucleotide sequence: TGCGCCAGCAGCCAAAGGCAGGGGAATGGTGAGCAGTTCTTC. The gene calls are TRBV4-1 and TRBJ2-1; possible D gene TRBD1, 6 bases. Trimming removed 2 bases at V and 9 bases at J, with 14 bases between. The CDR3 covers 14 residues. Germline values: CDR1 MGHRA, CDR2 YSYEKL.

Many counts were recorded for this clonotype. The chain joins TRBV6-5 to TRBJ1-4; D is uncertain. Trimming removed 5 bases from V and 12 bases from J, with 19 bases in between. The CDR3 has 14 residues. CDR1 MNHEY and CDR2 SVGAGI come from the germline V gene. CDR3 protein: CASSPHSDGRELFF. The DNA for the CDR3 is TGTGCCAGCAGTCCCCATTCGGACGGGCGGGAACTGTTTTTT.

In its sample, this clonotype was seen many times. CDR3 in DNA: TGCAGTGCTGCTTCCGGGACAGGCCAAGAGACCCAGTACTTC. The encoded protein is CSAASGTGQETQYF. The chain couples TRBV20-1 to TRBJ2-5; 8 bases are a match to TRBD1. V shed 5 bases, J shed 1 base, and the junction held 6 bases outside the gene matches. Germline V gene sequence: CDR1 DFQATT, CDR2 SNEGSKA (reference sequence). The CDR3 covers 14 residues.

This clonotype was observed at least ten times. The chain couples TRBV28 to TRBJ2-1, with TRBD1 as a possible D gene (5 bases). This CDR3 is built from 11 residues. Germline CDR1 is MDHEN and CDR2 is SYDVKM. The V end was cut by 2 bases, the J end by 16 bases, with 12 bases between. The CDR3 loop reads CASSLNRGKFF. As DNA, the CDR3 is TGTGCCAGCAGTTTAAATAGGGGAAAATTCTTC.

The table lists this clonotype with a few counts. One base away lies a much larger clone, so this may be a sequencing read error. The gene calls are TRBV28 and TRBJ1-1, with D unclear. This CDR3 region has 12 residues. CDR1 MDHEN and CDR2 SYDVKM come from the germline V gene. V lost 3 bases and J 3 bases, leaving 5 bases between the germline ends. CDR3 amino acids: CASSFGYTEAFF. The CDR3 region has the DNA TGTGCCAGCAGTTTCGGGTACACTGAAGCTTTCTTT.